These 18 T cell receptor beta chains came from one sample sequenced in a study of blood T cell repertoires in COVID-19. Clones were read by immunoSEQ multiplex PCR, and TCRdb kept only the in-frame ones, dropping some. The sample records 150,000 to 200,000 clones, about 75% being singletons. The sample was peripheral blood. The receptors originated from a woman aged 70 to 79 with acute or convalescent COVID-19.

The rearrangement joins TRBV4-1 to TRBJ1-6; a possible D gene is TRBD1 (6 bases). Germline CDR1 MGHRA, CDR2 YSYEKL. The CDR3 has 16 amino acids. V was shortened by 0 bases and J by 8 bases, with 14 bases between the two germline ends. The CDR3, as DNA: TGCGCCAGCAGCCAAGAAGGACAGACAAGGTATTCACCCCTCCACTTT. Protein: CASSQEGQTRYSPLHF.

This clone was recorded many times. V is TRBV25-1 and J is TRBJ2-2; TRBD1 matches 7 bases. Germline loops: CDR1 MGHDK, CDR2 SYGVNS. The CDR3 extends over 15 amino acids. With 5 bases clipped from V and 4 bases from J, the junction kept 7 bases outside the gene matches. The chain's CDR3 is CASSRGLVGTGELFF. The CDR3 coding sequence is TGTGCCAGCAGTAGGGGGCTAGTCGGCACCGGGGAGCTGTTTTTT.

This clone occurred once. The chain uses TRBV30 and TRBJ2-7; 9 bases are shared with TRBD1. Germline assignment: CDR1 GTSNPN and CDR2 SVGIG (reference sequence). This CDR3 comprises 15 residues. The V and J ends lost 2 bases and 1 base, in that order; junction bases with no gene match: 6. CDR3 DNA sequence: TGTGCCTGGAGTCTAGGCGGGACAGGGTCCTACGAGCAGTACTTC. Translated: CAWSLGGTGSYEQYF.

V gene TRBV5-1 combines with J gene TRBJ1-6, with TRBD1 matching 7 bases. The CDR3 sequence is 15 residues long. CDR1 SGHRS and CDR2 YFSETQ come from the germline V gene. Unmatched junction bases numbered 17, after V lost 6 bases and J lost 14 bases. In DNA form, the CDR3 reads TGCGCCAGCACCACAGACGGGACAGCTGGAAGGTCCCTCCACTTT. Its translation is CASTTDGTAGRSLHF.

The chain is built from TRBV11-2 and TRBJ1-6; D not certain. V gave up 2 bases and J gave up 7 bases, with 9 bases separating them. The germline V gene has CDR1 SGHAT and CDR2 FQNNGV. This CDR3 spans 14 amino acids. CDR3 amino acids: CASSLFTENSPLHF. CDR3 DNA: TGTGCCAGCAGCTTATTCACCGAGAATTCACCCCTCCACTTT.

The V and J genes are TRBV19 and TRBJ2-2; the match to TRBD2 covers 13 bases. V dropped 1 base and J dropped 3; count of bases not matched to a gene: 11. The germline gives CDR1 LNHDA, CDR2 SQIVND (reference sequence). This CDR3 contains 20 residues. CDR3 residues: CASSIGRGLAGVMDTGELFF. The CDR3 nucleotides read TGTGCCAGTAGTATAGGCAGAGGACTAGCGGGAGTCATGGACACCGGGGAGCTGTTTTTT.

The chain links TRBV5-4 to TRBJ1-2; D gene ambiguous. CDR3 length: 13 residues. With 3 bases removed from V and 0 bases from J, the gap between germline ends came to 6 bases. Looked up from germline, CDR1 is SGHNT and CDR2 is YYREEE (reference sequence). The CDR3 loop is CASSYTANYGYTF. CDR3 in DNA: TGTGCCAGCAGCTATACAGCTAACTATGGCTACACCTTC.

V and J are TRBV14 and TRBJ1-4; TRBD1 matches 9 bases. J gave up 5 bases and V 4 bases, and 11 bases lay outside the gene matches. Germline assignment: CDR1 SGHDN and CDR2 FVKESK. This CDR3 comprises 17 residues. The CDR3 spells CASSLWTGARWNEKLFF. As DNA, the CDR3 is TGTGCCAGCAGCCTTTGGACAGGGGCAAGGTGGAATGAAAAACTGTTTTTT. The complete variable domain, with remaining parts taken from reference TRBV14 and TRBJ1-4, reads EAGVTQFPSHSVIEKGQTVTLRCDPISGHDNLYWYRRVMGKEIKFLLHFVKESKQDESGMPNNRFLAERTGGTYSTLKVQPAELEDSGVYFCASSLWTGARWNEKLFFGSGTQLSVL.

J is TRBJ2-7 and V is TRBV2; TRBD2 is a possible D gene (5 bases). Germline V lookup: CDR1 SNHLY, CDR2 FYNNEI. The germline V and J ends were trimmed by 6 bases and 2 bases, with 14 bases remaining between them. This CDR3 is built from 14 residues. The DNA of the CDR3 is TGTGCCAGCAGCGACTACGAGCCCCCCTACGAGCAGTACTTC. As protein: CASSDYEPPYEQYF. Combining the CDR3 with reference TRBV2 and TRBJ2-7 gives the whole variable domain EPEVTQTPSHQVTQMGQEVILRCVPISNHLYFYWYRQILGQKVEFLVSFYNNEISEKSEIFDDQFSVERPDGSNFTLKIRSTKLEDSAMYFCASSDYEPPYEQYFGPGTRLTVT.

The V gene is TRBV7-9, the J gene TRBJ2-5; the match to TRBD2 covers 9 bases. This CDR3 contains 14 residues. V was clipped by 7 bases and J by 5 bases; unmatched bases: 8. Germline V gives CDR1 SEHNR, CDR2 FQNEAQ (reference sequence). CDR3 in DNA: TGTGCCAGCAACCGAGCGGGAGGCGGGGAGACCCAGTACTTC. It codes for CASNRAGGGETQYF.

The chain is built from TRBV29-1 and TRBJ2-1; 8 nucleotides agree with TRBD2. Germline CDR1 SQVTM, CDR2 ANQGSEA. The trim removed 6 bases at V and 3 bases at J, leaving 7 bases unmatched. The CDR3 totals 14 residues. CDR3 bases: TGCAGCGTCCTACTAGCGGACATCTACAATGAGCAGTTCTTC. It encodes CSVLLADIYNEQFF.

CDR3 DNA: TGTGCCAGCAGCTTTAGCGGGAGCACCGGGGAGCTGTTTTTT. It specifies CASSFSGSTGELFF. This chain uses TRBV7-2 with TRBJ2-2; 9 bases are shared with TRBD2. This CDR3 contains 14 residues. Per germline, CDR1 SGHTA and CDR2 FQGNSA. The junction had 0 bases not matched to a gene; V was cut back by 3 bases and J by 4 bases.

The CDR3 reads CASSEQGAGGGYTF. CDR3 sequence (DNA): TGTGCCAGCAGCGAACAGGGGGCCGGAGGTGGCTACACCTTC. The V gene is TRBV6-4, the J gene TRBJ1-2, with TRBD1 matching 9 bases. Germline values: CDR1 MRHNA, CDR2 SNTAGT. The CDR3 contains 14 residues. V gave up 6 bases and J gave up 7 bases; unmatched junction bases: 9.

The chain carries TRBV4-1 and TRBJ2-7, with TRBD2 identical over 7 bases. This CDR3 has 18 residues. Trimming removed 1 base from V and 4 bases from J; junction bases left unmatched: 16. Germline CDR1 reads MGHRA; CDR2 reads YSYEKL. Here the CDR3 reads CASSQATGIAGGFYEQYF. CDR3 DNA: TGCGCCAGCAGCCAAGCTACGGGGATAGCGGGTGGCTTTTACGAGCAGTACTTC.

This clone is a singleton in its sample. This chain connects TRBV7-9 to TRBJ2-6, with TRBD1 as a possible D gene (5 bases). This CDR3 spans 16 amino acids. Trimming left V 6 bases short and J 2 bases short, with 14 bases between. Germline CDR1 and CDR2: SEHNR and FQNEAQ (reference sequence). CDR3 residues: CASSPRRGAGANVLTF. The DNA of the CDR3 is TGTGCCAGCAGTCCGCGAAGGGGCGCTGGGGCCAACGTCCTGACTTTC.

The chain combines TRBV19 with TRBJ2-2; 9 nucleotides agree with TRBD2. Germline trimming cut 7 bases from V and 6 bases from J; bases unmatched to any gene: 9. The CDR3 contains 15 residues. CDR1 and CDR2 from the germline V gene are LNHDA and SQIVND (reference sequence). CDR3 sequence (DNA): TGTGCCAGTACAGGGCGGGAGGGCCAGGCCGGGGAGCTGTTTTTT. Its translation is CASTGREGQAGELFF. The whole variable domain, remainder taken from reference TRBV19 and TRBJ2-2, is DGGITQSPKYLFRKEGQNVTLSCEQNLNHDAMYWYRQDPGQGLRLIYYSQIVNDFQKGDIAEGYSVSREKKESFPLTVTSAQKNPTAFYLCASTGREGQAGELFFGEGSRLTVL.

The CDR3 DNA follows: TGCGCCAGCAGCCTCGGGGGACTAGCGGGAGACGAGCAGTACTTC. Residues: CASSLGGLAGDEQYF. This chain uses TRBV5-1 with TRBJ2-7; the match to TRBD2 covers 14 bases. The length of the CDR3 is 15 residues. Per germline, CDR1 SGHRS and CDR2 YFSETQ. Trimming at V came to 4 bases and at J to 5 bases, leaving 5 bases not matched to a gene.

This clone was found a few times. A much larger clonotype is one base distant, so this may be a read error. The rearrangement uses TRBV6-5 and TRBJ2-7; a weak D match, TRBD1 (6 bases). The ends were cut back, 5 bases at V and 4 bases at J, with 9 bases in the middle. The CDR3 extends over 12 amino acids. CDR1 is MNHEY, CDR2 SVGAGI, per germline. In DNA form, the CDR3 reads TGTGCCAGCAGTCAAACAGGGTACGAGCAGTACTTC. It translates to CASSQTGYEQYF.